The rows below give T cell receptor beta chains drawn from one sample of a study of T cells in Graves' hyperthyroidism and ophthalmopathy. TCRdb analysed the multiplex PCR reads with MiXCR anew, one entry per CDR3 protein. This sample has roughly 640,000 distinct CDR3 sequences, with 16% found just once. Specimen: blood. The receptors were gathered from a woman aged 40 to 50 with Graves' ophthalmopathy. CDR3s include the opening cysteine and the closing phenylalanine or tryptophan. D genes are given only for firm matches. Expanded clones are given a class, and other clones once, few, many or no size at all.

TRBV6-1	many	TRBJ2-7	TRBD2	TGTGCCAGCACAAGTCGAAGGCTAGCGGGAGCCTACGAGCAGTACTTC	CASTSRRLAGAYEQYF
TRBV2	-	TRBJ2-1	-	TGTGCCAGCAGTGAAGAACCGGGGGGCCGCTTAAATGAGCAGTTCTTC	CASSEEPGGRLNEQFF
TRBV28	many	TRBJ1-5	-	TGTGCCAGCACTGTGGACCCGGGAGGCAATCAGCCCCAGCATTTT	CASTVDPGGNQPQHF
TRBV28	-	TRBJ1-6	TRBD1	TGTGCCAGCAGTCTCCGGGACAGGGACGTATCACCCCTCCACTTT	CASSLRDRDVSPLHF
TRBV5-6	few	TRBJ2-1	TRBD1	TGTGCCAGCAGCTTTAGCGGACAGGGTCAGTTCTTC	CASSFSGQGQFF
TRBV4-1	-	TRBJ2-5	-	TGCGCCAGCAGCCAGACCCCCCCGCCGGGGTTTCGATACTTC	CASSQTPPPGFRYF
TRBV28	many	TRBJ2-7	TRBD2	TGTGCCAGCAGTTTGGCGCGGGAGGCCCAAATCGAGCAGTACTTC	CASSLAREAQIEQYF
TRBV11-2	-	TRBJ2-1	-	TGTGCCAGCAGCTTAGTGCTTAAGTCGGTGGAGCAGTTCTTC	CASSLVLKSVEQFF
TRBV6-5	few	TRBJ2-7	-	TGTGCCAGCAGTTACTCGAGAGGGGGGGCTATGACCTACGAGCAGTACTTC	CASSYSRGGAMTYEQYF
TRBV18	few	TRBJ1-1	-	TGTGCCAGCTCACCGTATCCGGGGGGAGGGTCAAACACTGAAGCTTTCTTT	CASSPYPGGGSNTEAFF
TRBV5-1	-	TRBJ2-3	TRBD1	TGCGCCAGCGGAAAGACAGGGGCGAACACAGATACGCAGTATTTT	CASGKTGANTDTQYF
TRBV2	-	TRBJ2-5	-	TGTGCCAGCAGCGGGACAGCGGGGACCCAGTACTTC	CASSGTAGTQYF
TRBV4-1	few	TRBJ2-7	TRBD1	TGCGCCAGCAGCCAAGAAGGAGGCAGGGGGCCATTTGAGCAGTACTTC	CASSQEGGRGPFEQYF
TRBV30	few	TRBJ2-5	TRBD2	TGTGCCTGGAGTGGTCGGGGGGATCGATGGGAGACCCAGTACTTC	CAWSGRGDRWETQYF
TRBV10-3	-	TRBJ2-7	-	TGTGCCATCAGTGAAGGGCAGCGGAGCTCCTACGAGCAGTACTTC	CAISEGQRSSYEQYF
TRBV24-1	many	TRBJ2-7	-	TGTGCCACCAGTGATTCATGGGGATACGAGCAGTACTTC	CATSDSWGYEQYF
TRBV2	many	TRBJ1-2	TRBD1	TGTGCCAGCAGTGCAACTACGGGCCGACAGGGGGCGAGTGGCTACACCTTC	CASSATTGRQGASGYTF
TRBV5-1	many	TRBJ2-5	-	TGCGCCAGCAGCCCCCTAGCGAGGGACGGAGAAGAGACCCAGTACTTC	CASSPLARDGEETQYF
TRBV4-1	few	TRBJ2-3	TRBD2	TGCGCCAGCAGCCAAGATTGGGGACTAGCAATAGATACGCAGTATTTT	CASSQDWGLAIDTQYF
TRBV12-3/TRBV12-4	many	TRBJ1-5	TRBD1	TGTGCCAGCAGTTTAGCACGACAGGGGATACTTGGCAATCAGCCCCAGCATTTT	CASSLARQGILGNQPQHF
TRBV10-3	few	TRBJ2-3	-	TGTGCCATCAAAGGGGCAGGGGGCACAGATACGCAGTATTTT	CAIKGAGGTDTQYF
TRBV7-3	-	TRBJ2-1	-	TGTGCCAGCAGCTTAACAGGGAATGGGAACAATGAGCAGTTCTTC	CASSLTGNGNNEQFF
TRBV12-3/TRBV12-4	many	TRBJ2-3	TRBD1	TGTGCCAGCAGTTTAGTACAGGGGGCTGCCGATACGCAGTATTTT	CASSLVQGAADTQYF
TRBV19	-	TRBJ2-1	-	TGTGCCAGTTGTAGCGGTAGTTGGAATGAGCAGTTCTTC	CASCSGSWNEQFF
TRBV6-1	-	TRBJ2-3	TRBD2	TGTGCCAGCAGTGAATTAATAGCGGGAGGGGGGACAGATACGCAGTATTTT	CASSELIAGGGTDTQYF
TRBV5-4	-	TRBJ2-2	-	TGTGCCAGCAGCTTGTTTGGTGTCTTCACCGGGGAGCTGTTTTTT	CASSLFGVFTGELFF
TRBV12-3/TRBV12-4	many	TRBJ2-1	TRBD2	TGTGCCAGCAGTTTCTCTACTAGCGGGGGTGGTGAGCAGTTCTTC	CASSFSTSGGGEQFF
TRBV20-1	many	TRBJ2-1	-	TGCAGTGCTAGTATGTCCTACAATGAGCAGTTCTTC	CSASMSYNEQFF
TRBV3-1	many	TRBJ1-5	-	TGTGCCAGCAGCCAGAGCACCGGCAGTCAGCCCCAGCATTTT	CASSQSTGSQPQHF
TRBV28	few	TRBJ2-3	TRBD2	TGTGCCAGCAGTACGGGACTAGCCCTTAGCACAGATACGCAGTATTTT	CASSTGLALSTDTQYF
TRBV5-1	many	TRBJ2-3	TRBD1	TGCGCCAGCAGCGGGAAACAGGGGAGAGTAACAGATACGCAGTATTTT	CASSGKQGRVTDTQYF
TRBV27	-	TRBJ1-6	-	TGTGCCAGCAGTCGAAGGGCGACTCGACCCCTCCACTTT	CASSRRATRPLHF
TRBV7-2	many	TRBJ2-5	-	TGTGCCAGCAGCTTAAACACCCAAGAGACCCAGTACTTC	CASSLNTQETQYF
TRBV7-2	few	TRBJ1-2	-	TGTGCCAGCAGCTTAGTCGAGTTGGGCTATGGCTACACCTTC	CASSLVELGYGYTF
TRBV7-2	many	TRBJ1-4	TRBD1	TGTGCCAGCAGCGGCTCGACAGGGTTTAGAGAAAAACTGTTTTTT	CASSGSTGFREKLFF
TRBV27	-	TRBJ2-3	-	TGTGCCAGCAGGGGGTGGGGGGGCACAGATACGCAGTATTTT	CASRGWGGTDTQYF
TRBV27	few	TRBJ1-5	TRBD1	TGTGCCAGCAGTCCGGAGGGGGCGTGGGGCAATCAGCCCCAGCATTTT	CASSPEGAWGNQPQHF
TRBV7-9	few	TRBJ2-1	TRBD2	TGTGCCAGCAGCTCGTTTCTAGCGGGGAGCTACAATGAGCAGTTCTTC	CASSSFLAGSYNEQFF
TRBV30	many	TRBJ1-1	-	TGTGCCTGGAGTGCCCTGACAGGATGGGCCACTGAAGCTTTCTTT	CAWSALTGWATEAFF
TRBV5-6	once	TRBJ2-3	TRBD1	TGTACCAGCAGCTTGTCAGGGGGTGGAGATACGCAGTATTTT	CTSSLSGGGDTQYF
TRBV6-2/TRBV6-3	-	TRBJ1-6	-	TGTGCCAGCAGTCCTCAGGGCGCCTTAAATTCACCCCTCCACTTT	CASSPQGALNSPLHF
TRBV6-1	-	TRBJ1-6	-	TGTGCCAGCCTGGGGGGCAGCGGGCCCCTCCACTTT	CASLGGSGPLHF
TRBV29-1	few	TRBJ2-7	TRBD1	TGCAGCGCAACACAGGGGTTTCTAATTGGGGGCGAGCAGTACTTC	CSATQGFLIGGEQYF
TRBV3-1	many	TRBJ1-6	-	TGTGCCAGCAGCCAGCCGAATTCACCCCTCCACTTT	CASSQPNSPLHF
TRBV2	many	TRBJ1-2	-	TGTGCCAGCCTGCGGTCTAACTATGGCTACACCTTC	CASLRSNYGYTF
TRBV20-1	few	TRBJ1-4	-	TGCAGTGCTAGAGATCGGGAGGGAATTAGTGAAAAACTGTTTTTT	CSARDREGISEKLFF
TRBV6-1	-	TRBJ1-6	TRBD1	TGTGCCAGCAGTGTACAGGGGCGGTCCTATAATTCACCCCTCCACTTT	CASSVQGRSYNSPLHF
TRBV20-1	many	TRBJ1-1	TRBD1	TGCAGTGCTAGATGGACAGGGGCTAACACTGAAGCTTTCTTT	CSARWTGANTEAFF
TRBV29-1	few	TRBJ2-1	-	TGCAGCGTCCCGATAAGCATCAATGAGCAGTTCTTC	CSVPISINEQFF
TRBV6-1	-	TRBJ1-2	TRBD1	TGTGCCAGTAGGACAGGGTTGGTTAACTATGGCTACACCTTC	CASRTGLVNYGYTF
TRBV20-1	-	TRBJ1-3	-	TGCAGTGCTAGTAACAGCAACTCTGGAAACACCATATATTTT	CSASNSNSGNTIYF
TRBV5-1	-	TRBJ1-2	-	TGCGCCAGCAGCGAAACCGGGACTAGCGGACCTTCTTTCACCTTC	CASSETGTSGPSFTF
TRBV19	few	TRBJ1-5	-	TGTGCCAGTAGTATTATGCCCGATCAGCCCCAGCATTTT	CASSIMPDQPQHF
TRBV5-1	-	TRBJ2-2	-	TGCGCCAGCAGCTGGTCCCCTACAGGAGTCACCGGGGAGCTGTTTTTT	CASSWSPTGVTGELFF
TRBV30	many	TRBJ1-5	-	TGTGCCTGGAGTAGAGAACAGGGTCAGCCCCAGCATTTT	CAWSREQGQPQHF
TRBV27	many	TRBJ2-5	TRBD2	TGTGCCAGCAGTTTAATTAGCGGGAGGTACCAAGAGACCCAGTACTTC	CASSLISGRYQETQYF
TRBV28	many	TRBJ2-7	-	TGTGCCAGCAGCCCTCGGGCAGGGGGTCGACGGGAGGTGTACTTC	CASSPRAGGRREVYF
TRBV7-2	many	TRBJ2-7	-	TGTGCCAGCAGCCCCAACCACTCCTACGAGCAGTACTTC	CASSPNHSYEQYF